This TCR beta chain was profiled in a study of T cells in Graves' hyperthyroidism and ophthalmopathy. Isolation of PBMCs was performed on 8.5 to 10 ml fresh peripheral blood. Regarding the study as a whole: The model identified upcoming ophthalmopathy a median 6.5 months ahead of onset.

Of note for this clonotype: Its antigen is as yet unknown.

In germline, CDR1 is SNHLY, CDR2 FYNNEI. V was pared by 7 bases and J by 0 bases, with 19 bases of the junction left unmatched. This CDR3 is built from 22 residues. The CDR3 regions of TCR beta were amplified from RNA transcripts. A set of HTBI primers served as the primers for a first-round RT-PCR of the TCR CDR3. MiXCR was run by TCRdb on the multiplex PCR reads, yielding one entry per CDR3 protein. In the table there are 300,000 to 400,000 distinct CDR3 sequences, about 18% of which are singletons. This sequence joins TRBV2 and TRBJ2-1; 15 bases agree with TRBD2. Sequenced sample: blood. This clonotype was obtained from a man aged 18 to 29 with Graves' ophthalmopathy. The CDR3 protein is CASITRRTSGGALFSSYNEQFF. CDR3 DNA sequence: TGTGCCAGCATTACGAGAAGGACTAGCGGGGGGGCCCTTTTTAGCTCCTACAATGAGCAGTTCTTC.